This TCR beta chain is from a study of technical replicates of blood from a few donors. Some clones are missing from TCRdb's copy, which holds only in-frame ones; the method was immunoSEQ multiplex PCR. The sample contains just over 80,000 clones, about 94% of which appear only once. This CDR3 is built from 15 residues. Germline CDR1 SGHVS, CDR2 FQNEAQ. After removal of 2 bases from V and 9 bases from J, the junction contained 8 bases not matched to a gene. V is TRBV7-8 and J is TRBJ2-1, with 9 bases aligning to TRBD2. The sequencing sample was made of T cells isolated from PBMCs. The clonotype originates from a human donor in good health. The CDR3 region is CASSLRREGRSEQFF. Written as DNA, the CDR3 is TGTGCCAGCAGCTTACGGCGGGAGGGCCGGAGTGAGCAGTTCTTC. Full variable domain (missing parts from reference TRBV7-8 and TRBJ2-1): GAGVSQSPRYKVAKRGQDVALRCDPISGHVSLFWYQQALGQGPEFLTYFQNEAQLDKSGLPSDRFFAERPEGSVSTLKIQRTQQEDSAVYLCASSLRREGRSEQFFGPGTRLTVL.